This is a list of T cell receptor beta chains from one sample in a study of T cells in Graves' hyperthyroidism and ophthalmopathy. TCRdb called the multiplex PCR reads again in MiXCR, with one record for every CDR3 protein. Of around 500,000 distinct CDR3 sequences listed, around 13% were seen once; the top ten hold about 15%. Sequenced material: blood. These receptors originate from a middle-aged woman with Graves' hyperthyroidism. Each CDR3 is given with its conserved first and last residue. Each record gives: clone size, D gene, V gene, J gene, CDR3 DNA, CDR3 protein. D genes are given only for firm matches. Size is stated for part of the rows, as once, few or many counts, or as a class when the clone is expanded.

>few|-|TRBV2|TRBJ1-5
TGTGCCAGCACCTCCGGGGGGGGCGGCAATCAGCCCCAGCATTTT
CASTSGGGGNQPQHF
>many|-|TRBV30|TRBJ1-3
TGTGCCTGGAGTGTGGGGGACTCTGGAAACACCATATATTTT
CAWSVGDSGNTIYF
>many|-|TRBV20-1|TRBJ1-1
TGCAGTGCTCGGCGGCCATCCTCGAACACTGAAGCTTTCTTT
CSARRPSSNTEAFF
>many|TRBD1|TRBV5-1|TRBJ2-7
TGCGCCAGCAGCTTGGTACCGGGACAGACCTACGAGCAGTACTTC
CASSLVPGQTYEQYF
>many|-|TRBV18|TRBJ2-2
TGTGCCAGCTCACCGCTGCCGGTGAACACCGGGGAGCTGTTTTTT
CASSPLPVNTGELFF
>many|TRBD2|TRBV20-1|TRBJ2-1
TGCAGTGCCGAGAACCTTTTCAGCGGGAGTGAGCAGTTCTTC
CSAENLFSGSEQFF
>many|-|TRBV28|TRBJ1-2
TGTGCCAGCAGTTTGGGGGGTTATGGCTACACCTTC
CASSLGGYGYTF
>-|-|TRBV3-1|TRBJ1-3
TGTGCCAGCAGCCAAGACAGGGCTTCTGGAAACACCATATATTTT
CASSQDRASGNTIYF
>-|-|TRBV7-9|TRBJ2-5
TGTGCCAGCAGCGACCAGCCTGGGGGTGGGGGAACGCAGACCCAGTACTTC
CASSDQPGGGGTQTQYF
>few|-|TRBV13|TRBJ2-5
TGTGCCAGCAGCCCCGAAGCACAGGGACGCGGGACCCAGTACTTC
CASSPEAQGRGTQYF